The entry that follows covers one TCR beta chain sequence. There is no known antigen for this receptor. Base-call qualities are not available, and no considerably larger clone is one nucleotide away. RNA was extracted using the RNeasy kit, and about 0.45 to 1 ug of the RNA was reverse transcribed with random hexamers. The immunoSEQ multiplex PCR assay, covering 54 Vbeta and 13 Jbeta segments, was used to amplify TCR beta CDR3 regions. Bias from PCR amplification was corrected by using a synthetic template baseline for primer optimization and for computational correction. The paper's processing steps were these. Reads were assigned to V, D and J genes according to IMGT and analyzed in immunoSEQ Analyzer, with only productive sequences retained. Clonality was calculated as one minus the Shannon entropy normalized by log2 of the number of productive unique sequences. Public and private clones were assessed among the 100 most prevalent clones of each patient and control. Clones were defined as Susac-specific when absent from the healthy and MS cohorts, from fewer than 1,200 published viral clones and from other ImmuneACCESS disease sequences. Starting from the raw public reads, TCRdb applied fastp trimming at Q25, assembled clones with MiXCR and retained in-frame beta chains. Here each entry gathers all rows of one CDR3 protein and keeps the most common genes and DNA. These V and J calls originate from TCRdb's pipeline instead of the authors' own analysis. The sample yields around 26,000 distinct CDR3 sequences; 94% were counted once. The ten largest clones represent about 0.26% of the sample.

High-throughput TCR beta sequencing profiled peripheral blood CD8+ and CD4+ T cells from healthy donors, Susac syndrome patients and multiple sclerosis patients. The healthy donors served as controls matched for age and sex. Bulk CD8+ and CD4+ T cells were purified by magnetic negative isolation, whereas CD8+ TEMRA cells were enriched by FACS. Blood was drawn into EDTA tubes, processed within 24 hours, and PBMCs were isolated by density gradient centrifugation. PBMCs destined for TCR sequencing were cryopreserved in liquid nitrogen and later thawed in a 37 °C water bath. The sorted or isolated CD4+, CD8+ and CD8+ TEMRA cells reached a purity of at least 90%. The data stem from a study of CD8 T cells in Susac syndrome (dated by TCRdb to the late 2010s). Regarding the research as a whole: Repertoire sequencing was used to test whether CD8+ T cell activation and differentiation in Susac syndrome was antigen driven. The clonality of the CD8+ T cell repertoire was compared across approximately 11 healthy donors, about 14 Susac syndrome patients and around 16 multiple sclerosis patients. Broader findings and caveats from the paper: The study acknowledged that relatively few individuals were included in the TCR sequencing and HLA analysis.

The sequence was collected from a human donor in good health. The sample was CD8+ T cells from PBMCs.

The DNA is TGTGCCAGCAGCTTAGCTCGCGAACAGGGAATCTATTCCGAGCAGTACTTC. This translates into CASSLAREQGIYSEQYF. The rearrangement combines TRBV5-8 with TRBJ2-7, and the D gene may be TRBD1, 6 bases matching. Counted from cysteine to phenylalanine, this CDR3 has 17 amino acids. CDR3 DNA only is kept here, 51 bases in frame from base 1. Deletion took 2 bases off V and 6 bases off J, with a span of 24 bases between the germline ends. The germline V gene yields SGHTS for CDR1 and YDEGEE for CDR2.